These 25 T cell receptor beta chains share one sample of origin, sequenced in a study of blood T cells in healthy people across ages. Through a sample-barcoded 5' primer and a J-beta primer mix, a second PCR was run for roughly 7 to 12 cycles. TCRdb itself ran the 5' RACE reads through MiXCR, one entry per CDR3 protein. The sample consists of about 730,000 distinct CDR3 sequences, more than 40% of them appearing once. Sequencing was carried out using blood. Receptors were obtained from a woman aged 55-70 years in good health.

The V call is TRBV20-1, the J call TRBJ2-3; D remains ambiguous. The CDR3 is 13 residues long. Germline V gene lookup returns CDR1 DFQATT and CDR2 SNEGSKA (reference sequence). Trimming left V 6 bases short and J 0 bases short, with 10 bases between. The CDR3 sequence is CSARTSSTDTQYF. The CDR3 nucleotides are TGCAGTGCCAGGACGAGTAGCACAGATACGCAGTATTTT.

This clonotype has more than one count but fewer than ten. This rearrangement joins TRBV4-1 to TRBJ1-5; a possible D gene is TRBD1 (5 bases). The CDR3 sequence is 14 residues long. The V end was cut by 0 bases, the J end by 4 bases, with 7 bases between. Germline CDR1 MGHRA, CDR2 YSYEKL. CDR3: CASSQDWGNQPQHF. The CDR3 region has the DNA TGCGCCAGCAGCCAAGATTGGGGGAATCAGCCCCAGCATTTT.

This clonotype has just a few counts. The J gene is TRBJ2-4, the V gene TRBV12-3 or TRBV12-4; 8 bases match TRBD1. Trimming at V came to 6 bases and at J to 5 bases, leaving 6 bases not matched to a gene. The length of the CDR3 is 14 residues. CDR3 residues: CASSIRDRQNIQYF. In nucleotides, the CDR3 is TGTGCCAGCAGCATCCGGGACAGGCAAAACATTCAGTACTTC.

This chain links TRBV27 with TRBJ2-5; 7 bases match TRBD1. The CDR3 consists of 14 residues. Germline values: CDR1 MNHEY, CDR2 SMNVEV (reference sequence). V trimming: 1 base; J trimming: 2 bases; junction bases outside the gene matches: 1. The CDR3 DNA follows: TGTGCCAGCAGTTTATGGACAGGACAAGAGACCCAGTACTTC. Its translation: CASSLWTGQETQYF.

CDR3 amino acids: CASSLEGVLETQYF. In DNA, the CDR3 is TGTGCCAGCAGCTTAGAGGGGGTACTGGAGACCCAGTACTTC. This chain joins TRBV2 and TRBJ2-5; TRBD1 is a possible D gene (6 bases). Germline-derived CDR1 and CDR2 are SNHLY and FYNNEI. With 6 bases removed from V and 5 bases from J, the gap between germline ends came to 16 bases. This CDR3 has 14 amino acids.

The table lists this clonotype with a few counts. The rearrangement joins TRBV29-1 to TRBJ1-5; 7 positions match TRBD1. The CDR3 extends over 14 amino acids. The ends lost 4 bases at V and 3 bases at J; junction bases unmatched: 6. Germline lookup yields CDR1 SQVTM and CDR2 ANQGSEA. The CDR3 spells CSVATGTANQPQHF. CDR3 sequence (DNA): TGCAGCGTTGCGACAGGGACGGCCAATCAGCCCCAGCATTTT.

This clonotype was counted between two and nine times. The chain combines TRBV10-2 with TRBJ1-2, with TRBD1 matching 7 bases. Germline trimming cut 5 bases from V and 3 bases from J; bases unmatched to any gene: 6. There are 14 residues in the CDR3. Germline CDR1 and CDR2: WSHSY and SAAADI. This chain's CDR3 is CASSSAGTDYGYTF. For the CDR3, the DNA is TGCGCCAGCAGTTCGGCCGGGACAGACTATGGCTACACCTTC.

The rearrangement links TRBV12-3 or TRBV12-4 to TRBJ2-7; no reliable D call. V lost 6 bases to trimming and J lost 2 bases, with 11 bases between them. The CDR3 is made up of 13 amino acids. The CDR3 nucleotides read TGTGCCAGCAGGCCCGGGTCTACCTACGAGCAGTACTTC. This translates into CASRPGSTYEQYF.

The chain carries TRBV27 and TRBJ2-7, with D uncertain. V dropped 7 bases and J dropped 7 bases, with 14 bases sitting between them. Looked up from germline, CDR1 is MNHEY and CDR2 is SMNVEV (reference sequence). The CDR3 spans 12 residues. CDR3 protein: CASNRPGQEQYF. The CDR3 nucleotides read TGTGCCAGCAACCGTCCAGGCCAAGAGCAGTACTTC.

The J gene is TRBJ2-1, the V gene TRBV20-1; the match to TRBD2 covers 16 bases. This CDR3 has 16 residues. Looked up from germline, CDR1 is DFQATT and CDR2 is SNEGSKA (reference sequence). The V gene end was trimmed by 6 bases and the J gene end by 9 bases; junction bases not matched to a gene: 11. The CDR3 protein is CSAKTGTSGRAGEQFF. CDR3 nucleotides: TGCAGTGCAAAAACAGGGACTAGCGGGAGGGCCGGTGAGCAGTTCTTC.

This clonotype was detected only a few times. A read error may explain this, as a much larger clone is one base away. The J gene is TRBJ2-7, the V gene TRBV4-2, with 7 positions matching TRBD2. After removal of 1 base from V and 0 bases from J, the junction contained 3 bases not matched to a gene. Germline lookup yields CDR1 LGHNA and CDR2 YNFKEQ. CDR3 length equals 15 residues. In DNA, the CDR3 is TGTGCCAGCAGCCAAGGGCGGGGGAGCTCCTACGAGCAGTACTTC. Protein product: CASSQGRGSSYEQYF.

The rearrangement uses TRBV7-9 and TRBJ1-5; no definite D call. V lost 5 bases and J lost 6, with 14 bases in between. The CDR3 sequence is 14 residues long. Germline V gives CDR1 SEHNR, CDR2 FQNEAQ (reference sequence). The CDR3 DNA reads TGTGCCAGCAGCACCAGTACACTCGGTCAGCCCCAGCATTTT. It is translated as CASSTSTLGQPQHF.

Worth noting for this clonotype: A read error may explain this, as a much larger clone is one base away. The V call is TRBV6-5, the J call TRBJ2-5, with D uncertain. Germline values: CDR1 MNHEY, CDR2 SVGAGI. This CDR3 is built from 12 residues. The DNA of the CDR3 is TGTACCAGCAGTCTAGGAAAAGAGACCCAGTACTTC. Amino acid sequence: CTSSLGKETQYF.

This rearrangement joins TRBV12-3 or TRBV12-4 to TRBJ1-4, with D unresolved. CDR3 length equals 15 residues. Trimming removed 2 bases from V and 4 bases from J, with 11 bases in between. The CDR3 sequence: CASSLFGENNEKLFF. CDR3 nucleotides: TGTGCCAGCAGTTTATTCGGAGAAAATAATGAAAAACTGTTTTTT.

This clonotype was seen a few times. The rearrangement links TRBV27 to TRBJ2-5; D is unresolved. The length of the CDR3 is 13 residues. Germline-derived CDR1 and CDR2 are MNHEY and SMNVEV (reference sequence). The ends were cut back, 6 bases at V and 1 base at J, with 9 bases in the middle. The CDR3: CASSARLQETQYF. The CDR3 DNA reads TGTGCCAGCAGCGCACGGCTCCAAGAGACCCAGTACTTC.

This chain joins TRBV7-6 and TRBJ2-3; D might be TRBD1 (5 bases). The germline V gene encodes CDR1 SGHVS and CDR2 FNYEAQ. The CDR3 runs 14 residues. V was pared by 2 bases and J by 4 bases, with 10 bases between. The CDR3 DNA follows: TGTGCCAGCAGCTTAACAGGAGCGCCAGATACGCAGTATTTT. This sequence encodes CASSLTGAPDTQYF.

In this sample, this clonotype turned up a few times. The CDR3 region has the DNA TGTGCCAGCAGCCAAGGACGGACTACCTATGGCTACACCTTC. Amino acid sequence: CASSQGRTTYGYTF. V gene TRBV5-6 combines with J gene TRBJ1-2; no reliable D call. V lost 4 bases and J lost 4, with 14 bases in between. CDR1 and CDR2 from the germline V gene are SGHDT and YYEEEE. This CDR3 is 14 amino acids long. The full variable domain, with the rest looked up from reference TRBV5-6 and TRBJ1-2, is DAGVTQSPTHLIKTRGQQVTLRCSPKSGHDTVSWYQQALGQGPQFIFQYYEEEERQRGNFPDRFSGHQFPNYSSELNVNALLLGDSALYLCASSQGRTTYGYTFGSGTRLTVV.

This clonotype was observed many times. The chain uses TRBV10-3 and TRBJ1-6; TRBD1 aligns across 7 bases. Losses at the gene ends were 6 bases for V and 8 bases for J; bases not matched to a gene: 7. Germline loops: CDR1 ENHRY, CDR2 SYGVKD. The CDR3 consists of 14 residues. The DNA of the CDR3 is TGTGCCATCAGGAAGGGGGCTAGGGATTCACCCCTCCACTTT. Translating gives CAIRKGARDSPLHF.

The chain uses TRBV20-1 and TRBJ2-3, with 9 bases that match TRBD2. This CDR3 is 14 amino acids long. J lost 2 bases, V lost 1 base, and 1 base had no gene match. Germline lookup yields CDR1 DFQATT and CDR2 SNEGSKA (reference sequence). The CDR3 reads CSARVAGVTDTQYF. DNA of the CDR3: TGCAGTGCTAGAGTAGCGGGAGTCACAGATACGCAGTATTTT.

Points on this clonotype: Mismatch with germline at one junction end may stem from a read error. The chain combines TRBV6-5 with TRBJ2-5; a weak D match, TRBD2 (6 bases). This CDR3 contains 15 residues. Germline V gives CDR1 MNHEY, CDR2 SVGAGI. As DNA, the CDR3 is TGTGCCAGCAGGTCCACGGGAGTTGTCCAAGGGACCCAGTACTTC. Translation: CASRSTGVVQGTQYF.

This clonotype was found a few times. V is TRBV6-1 and J is TRBJ1-1; TRBD1 matches at 10 bases. The CDR3 is made up of 17 amino acids. Trimming cost V 1 base and J 4 bases; bases outside gene matches: 9. CDR1 is MNHNS, CDR2 SASEGT, per germline. CDR3 residues: CASSEGSRDRGGTEAFF. In nucleotides, the CDR3 is TGTGCCAGCAGTGAAGGATCCCGGGACAGGGGCGGCACTGAAGCTTTCTTT.

The J gene is TRBJ1-1, the V gene TRBV18; D not resolved. The CDR3 loop spans 13 amino acids. V lost 6 bases and J 6 bases, leaving 14 bases between the germline ends. Germline lookup yields CDR1 KGHSH and CDR2 LQKENI. The CDR3 protein is CASSLDLSAEAFF. In DNA, the CDR3 is TGTGCCAGCTCTTTGGACTTAAGCGCTGAAGCTTTCTTT.

This clonotype was observed at least ten times. The chain joins TRBV7-9 to TRBJ2-7; 7 positions match TRBD1. Germline loops: CDR1 SEHNR, CDR2 FQNEAQ (reference sequence). With V trimmed by 2 bases and J by 3 bases, 4 bases remained unmatched. The CDR3 is 14 residues long. The CDR3 spells CASSLKGQSYEQYF. Here the CDR3 DNA reads TGTGCCAGCAGCTTAAAGGGACAGAGCTACGAGCAGTACTTC.

The chain employs TRBV5-1 and TRBJ2-1, with a weak D call TRBD1 (5 bases). With the DNA end fitting TRBJ2-7 better, the J assignment may be wrong. Germline loops: CDR1 SGHRS, CDR2 YFSETQ. This CDR3 has 16 residues. The CDR3 region is CASSSDWQGGWDEQYF. The CDR3 bases are TGCGCCAGCAGCTCAGATTGGCAGGGTGGTTGGGATGAGCAGTACTTC.

The chain carries TRBV5-1 and TRBJ2-1; D gene uncertain. The V and J ends lost 7 bases and 6 bases respectively, with 14 bases between them. Germline values: CDR1 SGHRS, CDR2 YFSETQ. CDR3 size: 13 residues. The CDR3 spells CASESRVGNEQFF. As DNA, the CDR3 is TGCGCCAGCGAGAGTCGAGTGGGCAATGAGCAGTTCTTC.